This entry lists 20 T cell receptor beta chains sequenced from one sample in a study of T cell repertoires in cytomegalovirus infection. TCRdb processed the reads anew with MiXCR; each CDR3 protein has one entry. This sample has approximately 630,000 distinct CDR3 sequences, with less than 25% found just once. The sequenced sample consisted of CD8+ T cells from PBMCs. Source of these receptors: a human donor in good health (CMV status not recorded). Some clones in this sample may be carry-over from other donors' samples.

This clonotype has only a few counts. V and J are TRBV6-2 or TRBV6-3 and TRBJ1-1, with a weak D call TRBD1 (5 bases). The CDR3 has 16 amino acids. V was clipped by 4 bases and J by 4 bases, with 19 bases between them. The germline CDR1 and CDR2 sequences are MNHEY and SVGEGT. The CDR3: CASSSGRLPDGTEAFF. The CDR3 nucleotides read TGTGCCAGCAGTTCGGGACGTCTTCCTGACGGCACTGAAGCTTTCTTT.

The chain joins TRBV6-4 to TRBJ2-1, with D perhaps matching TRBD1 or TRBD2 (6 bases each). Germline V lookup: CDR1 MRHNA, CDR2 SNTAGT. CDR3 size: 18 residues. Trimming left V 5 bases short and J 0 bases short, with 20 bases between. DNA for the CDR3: TGTGCCAGCAGTCCACAGGGCCTAGCGCTTAGCTCCTACAATGAGCAGTTCTTC. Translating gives CASSPQGLALSSYNEQFF.

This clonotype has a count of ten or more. This CDR3 is CASSLTSGGYASYEQYF. In nucleotides, the CDR3 is TGTGCCAGCAGCTTAACTAGCGGGGGATATGCCAGCTACGAGCAGTACTTC. J is TRBJ2-7 and V is TRBV7-9, with 11 nucleotides matching TRBD2. Germline-derived CDR1 and CDR2 are SEHNR and FQNEAQ (reference sequence). V lost 2 bases and J lost 3; bases outside the gene matches: 9. The CDR3 loop spans 17 amino acids.

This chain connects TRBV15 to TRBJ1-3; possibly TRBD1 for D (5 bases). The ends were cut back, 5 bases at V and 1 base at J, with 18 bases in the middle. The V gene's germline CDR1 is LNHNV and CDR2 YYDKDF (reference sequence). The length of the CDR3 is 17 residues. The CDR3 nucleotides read TGTGCCACCAGCCGCTTCCCAGGGCAGGGATCTGGAAACACCATATATTTT. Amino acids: CATSRFPGQGSGNTIYF.

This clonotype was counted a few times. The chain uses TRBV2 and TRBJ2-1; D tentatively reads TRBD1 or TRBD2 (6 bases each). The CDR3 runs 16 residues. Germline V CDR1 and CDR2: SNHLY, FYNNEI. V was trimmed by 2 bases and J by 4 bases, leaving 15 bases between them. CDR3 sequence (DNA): TGTGCCAGCAGTGAAACGGATTGGGGGGCGTACAATGAGCAGTTCTTC. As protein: CASSETDWGAYNEQFF.

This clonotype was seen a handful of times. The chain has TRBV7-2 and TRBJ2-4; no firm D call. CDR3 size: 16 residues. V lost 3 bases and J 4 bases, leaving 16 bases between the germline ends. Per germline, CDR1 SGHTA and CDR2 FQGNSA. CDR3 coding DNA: TGTGCCAGCAGCTTTAGCCAGGACCCTTTTAAAAACATTCAGTACTTC. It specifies CASSFSQDPFKNIQYF.

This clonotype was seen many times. CDR3 loop: CASSLGAAFWRDGGRFSSGNTIYF. In DNA, the CDR3 is TGTGCCAGCAGCTTAGGGGCTGCGTTTTGGAGGGACGGTGGCAGGTTCAGCTCTGGAAACACCATATATTTT. This rearrangement joins TRBV7-6 to TRBJ1-3, with D possibly matching TRBD1 (5 bases). The CDR3 runs to 24 residues. The germline CDR1 and CDR2 sequences are SGHVS and FNYEAQ. V was cut by 1 base and J by 0 bases, with 34 bases left in between.

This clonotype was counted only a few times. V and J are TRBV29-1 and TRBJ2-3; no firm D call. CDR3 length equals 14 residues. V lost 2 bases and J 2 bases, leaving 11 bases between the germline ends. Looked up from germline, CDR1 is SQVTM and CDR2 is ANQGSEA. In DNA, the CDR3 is TGCAGCGTTGAAAGTCAGGTTCTCACAGATACGCAGTATTTT. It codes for CSVESQVLTDTQYF.

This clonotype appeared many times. CDR3 coding DNA: TGTGCCAGCAGTGGGGGGATCTACGAGCAGTACGTC. Amino acids: CASSGGIYEQYV. The chain couples TRBV2 to TRBJ2-7; TRBD1 or TRBD2 may be the D gene (5 bases each). CDR1 and CDR2 (germline): SNHLY, FYNNEI. The ends were cut back, 4 bases at V and 3 bases at J, with 7 bases in the middle. The CDR3 consists of 12 residues.

The CDR3 protein is CASSLSGVWEQYV. The CDR3 region has the DNA TGTGCCAGCAGTTTATCCGGGGTATGGGAGCAGTACGTC. The genes are TRBV28 and TRBJ2-7, with D perhaps matching TRBD2 (5 bases). The CDR3 is 13 residues long. Germline loops: CDR1 MDHEN, CDR2 SYDVKM. V lost 1 base and J lost 7, with 11 bases in between.

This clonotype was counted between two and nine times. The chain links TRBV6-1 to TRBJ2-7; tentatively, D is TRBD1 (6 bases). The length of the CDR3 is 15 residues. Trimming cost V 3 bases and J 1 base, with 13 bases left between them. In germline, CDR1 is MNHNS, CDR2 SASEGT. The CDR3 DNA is TGTGCCAGCAGTGAGACAGGACGAGCTTCCTACGAGCAGTACGTC. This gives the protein CASSETGRASYEQYV.

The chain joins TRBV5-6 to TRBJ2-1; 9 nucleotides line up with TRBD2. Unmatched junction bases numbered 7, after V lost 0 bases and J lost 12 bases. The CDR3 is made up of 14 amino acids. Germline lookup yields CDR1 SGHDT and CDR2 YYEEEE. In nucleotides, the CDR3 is TGTGCCAGCAGCTTGGGAGCGGGGGGCCGTTGGCAGTTCTTC. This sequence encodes CASSLGAGGRWQFF.

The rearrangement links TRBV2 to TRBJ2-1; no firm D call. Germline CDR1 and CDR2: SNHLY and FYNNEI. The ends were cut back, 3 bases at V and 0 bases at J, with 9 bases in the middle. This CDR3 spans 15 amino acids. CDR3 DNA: TGTGCCAGCAGTGATGGAGTAAGCTCCTACAATGAGCAGTTCTTC. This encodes CASSDGVSSYNEQFF.

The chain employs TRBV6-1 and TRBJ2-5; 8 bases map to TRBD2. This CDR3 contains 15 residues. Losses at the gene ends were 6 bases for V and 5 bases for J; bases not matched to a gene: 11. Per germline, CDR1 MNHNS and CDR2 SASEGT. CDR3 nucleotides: TGTGCCAGCAGAGAACGCCGGGGGGGCTGGGAGACCCAGTACTTC. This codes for CASRERRGGWETQYF.

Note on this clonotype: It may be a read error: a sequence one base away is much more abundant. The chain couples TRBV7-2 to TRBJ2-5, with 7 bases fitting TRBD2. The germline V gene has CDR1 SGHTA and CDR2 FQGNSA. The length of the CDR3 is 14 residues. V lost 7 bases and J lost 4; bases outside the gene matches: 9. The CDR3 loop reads CASNMGGVGETQYF. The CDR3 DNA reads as TGTGCCAGCAACATGGGGGGGGTCGGAGAGACCCAGTACTTC.

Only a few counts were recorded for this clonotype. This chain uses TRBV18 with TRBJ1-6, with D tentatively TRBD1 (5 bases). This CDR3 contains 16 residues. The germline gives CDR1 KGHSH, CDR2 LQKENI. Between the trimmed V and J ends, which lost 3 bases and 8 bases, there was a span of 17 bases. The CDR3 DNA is TGTGCCAGCTCACCGCCTACCGGGACGCATGATTCACCCCTCCACTTT. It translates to CASSPPTGTHDSPLHF. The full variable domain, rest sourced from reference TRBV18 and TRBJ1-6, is NAGVMQNPRHLVRRRGQEARLRCSPMKGHSHVYWYRQLPEEGLKFMVYLQKENIIDESGMPKERFSAEFPKEGPSILRIQQVVRGDSAAYFCASSPPTGTHDSPLHFGNGTRLTVT.

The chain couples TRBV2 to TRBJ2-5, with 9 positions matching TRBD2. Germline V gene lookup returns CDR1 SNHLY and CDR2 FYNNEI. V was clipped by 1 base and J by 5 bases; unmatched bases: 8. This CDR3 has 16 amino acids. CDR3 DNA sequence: TGTGCCAGCAGTGAAGTCGGTAGCGGGGGATGGGAGACCCAGTACTTC. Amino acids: CASSEVGSGGWETQYF.

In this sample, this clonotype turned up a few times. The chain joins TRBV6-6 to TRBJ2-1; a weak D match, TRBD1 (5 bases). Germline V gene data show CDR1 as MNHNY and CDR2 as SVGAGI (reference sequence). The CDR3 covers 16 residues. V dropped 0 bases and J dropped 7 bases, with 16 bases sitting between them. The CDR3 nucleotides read TGTGCCAGCAGTTACTCCGTCCCAGGGTATCCGAATGAGCAGTTCTTC. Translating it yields CASSYSVPGYPNEQFF.

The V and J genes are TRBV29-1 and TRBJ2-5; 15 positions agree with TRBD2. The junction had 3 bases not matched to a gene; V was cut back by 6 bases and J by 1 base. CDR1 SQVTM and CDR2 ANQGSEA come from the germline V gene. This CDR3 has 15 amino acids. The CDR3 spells CSVGTSGGLQETQYF. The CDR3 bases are TGCAGCGTGGGGACTAGCGGGGGGCTCCAAGAGACCCAGTACTTC.

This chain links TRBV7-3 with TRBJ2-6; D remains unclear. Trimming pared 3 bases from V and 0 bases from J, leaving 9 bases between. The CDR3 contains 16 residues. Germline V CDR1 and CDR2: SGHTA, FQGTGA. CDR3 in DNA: TGTGCCAGCAGCTTCGAAAGCTTCTCTGGGGCCAACGTCCTGACTTTC. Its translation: CASSFESFSGANVLTF.